These 13 T cell receptor beta chains were sequenced from one sample in a study of cytomegalovirus exposure and HLA in healthy donors. The PCR was carried out with 60 Vbeta primers and 13 Jbeta primers. Profiling relied on immunoSEQ multiplex PCR, and the TCRdb table lists in-frame clones only, not all of them. Seen here are about 160,000 clones, about two thirds observed once, and the top ten hold 2.5% to 3%. The sample consisted of PBMCs. The receptors stem from a woman aged 25 to 39 in good health and CMV-seronegative.

The chain combines TRBV6-5 with TRBJ2-1, with D unresolved. The germline gives CDR1 MNHEY, CDR2 SVGAGI. The CDR3 length is 15 residues. The V end lost 6 bases, the J end lost 3 bases, and 15 bases lay between the germline ends. The CDR3 region has the DNA TGTGCCAGCAGGGCCCCCCTGGGCTTCTACAATGAGCAGTTCTTC. Amino acids: CASRAPLGFYNEQFF.

The gene calls are TRBV6-6 and TRBJ2-1, with TRBD1 matching 7 bases. The trim removed 11 bases at V and 1 base at J, leaving 5 bases unmatched. The CDR3 length is 13 residues. CDR1 and CDR2 from the germline V gene are MNHNY and SVGAGI (reference sequence). Here the CDR3 DNA reads TGTGCCCTAGCACAGGGGTCCTACAATGAGCAGTTCTTC. It encodes CALAQGSYNEQFF.

The chain combines TRBV27 with TRBJ2-2, with D possibly being TRBD2 (5 bases). The length of the CDR3 is 15 residues. CDR1 MNHEY and CDR2 SMNVEV come from the germline V gene (reference sequence). Trimming stripped 8 bases from V and 2 bases from J, with 15 bases between. The CDR3 DNA reads TGTGCCAGCTTCCCCCTGGGAGCCAACACCGGGGAGCTGTTTTTT. Protein sequence: CASFPLGANTGELFF.

The gene calls are TRBV11-2 and TRBJ1-6, with D possibly being TRBD1 (6 bases). Germline loops: CDR1 SGHAT, CDR2 FQNNGV. Trimming shortened V by 1 base and J by 6 bases, and 13 bases separated the two germline ends. The CDR3 is made up of 16 amino acids. The CDR3 nucleotides are TGTGCCAGCAGCTTAGGGAGAGGACAGCTTAATTCACCCCTCCACTTT. Translated, it gives CASSLGRGQLNSPLHF.

The chain is built from TRBV9 and TRBJ2-1, with unresolved D. The ends were cut back, 0 bases at V and 8 bases at J, with 12 bases in the middle. The germline V gene encodes CDR1 SGDLS and CDR2 YYNGEE. The CDR3 consists of 14 residues. The CDR3 reads CASSVAPPGDEQFF. DNA of the CDR3: TGTGCCAGCAGCGTAGCTCCTCCGGGTGATGAGCAGTTCTTC.

The rearrangement joins TRBV25-1 to TRBJ1-3; 7 bases agree with TRBD1. Germline CDR1 is MGHDK and CDR2 is SYGVNS. V shed 4 bases and J 9 bases; nucleotides not matched to a gene: 12. This CDR3 is 15 amino acids long. DNA for the CDR3: TGTGCCAGCAGTGCCGGACAGGCCCTTAGGGGCACCATATATTTT. It encodes CASSAGQALRGTIYF.

This clone was counted a few times. The genes are TRBV19 and TRBJ2-3; the D gene is possibly TRBD2 (5 bases). The V and J ends lost 3 bases and 9 bases respectively, with 19 bases between them. The CDR3 loop spans 15 amino acids. The germline V gene has CDR1 LNHDA and CDR2 SQIVND (reference sequence). The CDR3: CASSIFGVGVGTQYF. The CDR3 nucleotides are TGTGCCAGTAGTATTTTCGGGGTTGGCGTCGGCACGCAGTATTTT.

This clone was picked up one time. The chain has TRBV29-1 and TRBJ1-4; 7 positions agree with TRBD1. There are 14 residues in the CDR3. Germline CDR1 SQVTM, CDR2 ANQGSEA. Trimming at V came to 7 bases and at J to 0 bases, leaving 5 bases not matched to a gene. CDR3 in amino acids: CSADREATNEKLFF. DNA of the CDR3: TGCAGCGCCGACAGGGAGGCAACTAATGAAAAACTGTTTTTT. Drawing the rest from reference TRBV29-1 and TRBJ1-4, the complete variable domain is SAVISQKPSRDICQRGTSLTIQCQVDSQVTMMFWYRQQPGQSLTLIATANQGSEATYESGFVIDKFPISRPNLTFSTLTVSNMSPEDSSIYLCSADREATNEKLFFGSGTQLSVL.

The chain has TRBV7-3 and TRBJ2-3; 8 nucleotides match TRBD2. Trimming took 5 bases from V and 4 from J; bases not matched to a gene: 8. Germline lookup yields CDR1 SGHTA and CDR2 FQGTGA. This CDR3 is 15 amino acids long. The CDR3 sequence: CASSPGAGGADTQYF. Written as DNA, the CDR3 is TGTGCCAGCAGCCCGGGGGCGGGGGGCGCAGATACGCAGTATTTT.

V and J are TRBV28 and TRBJ1-1; D remains unclear. V lost 8 bases to trimming and J lost 1 base, with 17 bases between them. Germline V CDR1 and CDR2: MDHEN, SYDVKM. The CDR3 spans 15 residues. The CDR3 region has the DNA TGTGCCAGCTCCTCCTTGGGAGGGTCGAACACTGAAGCTTTCTTT. Protein sequence: CASSSLGGSNTEAFF.

The V call is TRBV19, the J call TRBJ1-5; D call uncertain. Looked up from germline, CDR1 is LNHDA and CDR2 is SQIVND (reference sequence). CDR3 length: 15 amino acids. Trimming cost V 6 bases and J 3 bases, with 15 bases left between them. The CDR3 spells CASSDLSGDNQPQHF. The CDR3 DNA reads as TGTGCCAGTAGCGATCTTTCAGGTGACAATCAGCCCCAGCATTTT.

V is TRBV18 and J is TRBJ2-3; 8 bases align to TRBD1. Looked up from germline, CDR1 is KGHSH and CDR2 is LQKENI. J was trimmed by 2 bases and V by 4 bases; bases with no gene match: 8. The CDR3 consists of 16 residues. In nucleotides, the CDR3 is TGTGCCAGCTCACGAGGGGACAGGTCGTTCACAGATACGCAGTATTTT. It translates to CASSRGDRSFTDTQYF.

The genes are TRBV6-5 and TRBJ2-5, with 7 bases identical to TRBD1. Trimming cost V 1 base and J 5 bases; bases outside gene matches: 4. In germline, CDR1 is MNHEY, CDR2 SVGAGI. The CDR3 consists of 14 residues. The CDR3 region is CASSYYRGYETQYF. DNA for the CDR3: TGTGCCAGCAGTTACTACAGGGGTTATGAGACCCAGTACTTC.